This is a list of T cell receptor beta chains from one sample in a study of T-cell reconstitution after alpha-beta-depleted transplantation in children. One entry per CDR3 protein, called by TCRdb with MiXCR from the PCR reads. The sample carries fewer than 700,000 distinct CDR3 sequences, under 30% recorded once. Source: PBMCs, mostly from graft donor cells, taken 360 days after TCRalphabeta/CD19-depleted stem cell transplant. These receptors originate from a boy younger than two who had a stem cell transplant for acute myeloid leukemia, so the T cells may come from the graft donor. Each CDR3 is given with its conserved first and last residue. D genes are given only for firm matches. Rows may omit the clone size; those that give it use once, few, many or a size class.

v_gene	abundance	d_gene	j_gene	CDR3aa	CDR3nt
TRBV28	many	-	TRBJ2-1	CAGPTLGGESYNEQFF	TGTGCCGGGCCCACTTTGGGGGGCGAGTCCTACAATGAGCAGTTCTTC
TRBV29-1	many	-	TRBJ1-1	CSVQGPMNTEAFF	TGCAGCGTTCAGGGGCCCATGAACACTGAAGCTTTCTTT
TRBV6-1	few	-	TRBJ1-1	CASSEARYTEAFF	TGTGCCAGCAGTGAAGCGCGATACACTGAAGCTTTCTTT
TRBV20-1	many	TRBD1	TRBJ2-1	CSARDRGYTNEQFF	TGCAGTGCTAGGGACAGGGGGTATACAAATGAGCAGTTCTTC
TRBV4-1	-	-	TRBJ2-1	CASSQEGPPNEQFF	TGCGCCAGCAGCCAAGAGGGACCGCCGAATGAGCAGTTCTTC
TRBV6-1	-	-	TRBJ2-1	CASGLGAGSEHFF	TGTGCCAGCGGCTTGGGGGCGGGCAGTGAGCACTTCTTC
TRBV27	few	TRBD1	TRBJ2-5	CASKPGGGETQYF	TGTGCCAGCAAGCCAGGGGGTGGAGAGACCCAGTACTTC
TRBV14	many	-	TRBJ1-3	CASSPPSWFSGNTIYF	TGTGCCAGCAGCCCCCCATCGTGGTTCTCTGGAAACACCATATATTTT
TRBV25-1	few	-	TRBJ1-2	CASSMGGSYGYTF	TGTGCCAGCAGTATGGGGGGGTCCTATGGCTACACCTTC
TRBV4-2	-	-	TRBJ2-7	CASSQVVSGASSYEQYF	TGTGCCAGCAGCCAAGTGGTTAGCGGCGCGAGCTCCTACGAGCAGTACTTC
TRBV20-1	-	-	TRBJ2-1	CSAKRGSTGSPEQFF	TGCAGTGCTAAGAGGGGGTCAACGGGATCCCCGGAGCAGTTCTTC
TRBV20-1	few	-	TRBJ1-1	CSARDRGEVTEAFF	TGCAGTGCTAGAGATCGGGGGGAGGTCACTGAAGCTTTCTTT
TRBV7-6	few	TRBD2	TRBJ2-1	CASSLAFSGGAVEQFF	TGTGCCAGCAGCTTAGCGTTTAGCGGGGGGGCCGTTGAGCAGTTCTTC
TRBV11-1	many	TRBD1	TRBJ2-6	CASSPSTGKGTGANVLTF	TGTGCCAGCAGCCCCTCGACAGGGAAGGGGACTGGGGCCAACGTCCTGACTTTC
TRBV30	-	-	TRBJ1-4	CAWRENMGGNEKLFF	TGTGCCTGGAGGGAAAATATGGGGGGTAATGAAAAACTGTTTTTT
TRBV29-1	many	-	TRBJ2-3	CSGQQGSDTQYF	TGCAGCGGACAACAGGGCTCAGATACGCAGTATTTT